One sample yielded the 9 T cell receptor beta chains listed below, sequenced in a study of T cell responses to AZD1222 COVID-19 vaccine. Data came from immunoSEQ multiplex PCR; TCRdb stores just in-frame clones and leaves some out. In the table there are 90,000 to 140,000 clones, around 87% of which are singletons. Sequences were derived from peripheral blood, sampled on day 0 of AZD1222 vaccination. The origin of the receptors is an adult in good health.

V and J are TRBV5-1 and TRBJ2-2; 8 positions match TRBD1. Germline V CDR1 and CDR2: SGHRS, YFSETQ. The V and J ends lost 3 bases and 5 bases, in that order; junction bases with no gene match: 9. CDR3 size: 16 residues. As DNA, the CDR3 is TGCGCCAGCAGCTCCTATGGACAGGGTTTAACCGGGGAGCTGTTTTTT. It yields the protein CASSSYGQGLTGELFF.

The genes are TRBV11-2 and TRBJ2-1, with TRBD1 matching over 9 bases. CDR3 length equals 16 residues. The germline V gene has CDR1 SGHAT and CDR2 FQNNGV. V shed 5 bases and J 0 bases; nucleotides not matched to a gene: 5. The CDR3 spells CASSGTGRTSYNEQFF. In nucleotides, the CDR3 is TGTGCCAGCAGCGGGACAGGGCGCACCTCCTACAATGAGCAGTTCTTC.

The CDR3 reads CASSYSAGWGTEAFF. The CDR3 DNA sequence: TGTGCCAGCAGCTATTCCGCTGGCTGGGGCACTGAAGCTTTCTTT. The gene calls are TRBV7-9 and TRBJ1-1; D gene ambiguous. Germline-derived CDR1 and CDR2 are SEHNR and FQNEAQ (reference sequence). This CDR3 has 15 residues. V lost 4 bases and J 4 bases, leaving 16 bases between the germline ends.

This chain connects TRBV28 to TRBJ2-5, with 9 bases matching TRBD2. Germline V gives CDR1 MDHEN, CDR2 SYDVKM. V lost 6 bases to trimming and J lost 5 bases; unmatched junction nucleotides: 4. CDR3 length: 13 amino acids. The CDR3 nucleotides read TGTGCCAGCAGCCTGGGACTAGCTGAGACCCAGTACTTC. This gives the protein CASSLGLAETQYF.

The chain is built from TRBV7-2 and TRBJ2-4, with 9 positions matching TRBD2. The trim removed 0 bases at V and 5 bases at J, leaving 17 bases unmatched. CDR1 is SGHTA and CDR2 is FQGNSA in the germline V gene. This CDR3 is 20 amino acids long. CDR3 sequence (DNA): TGTGCCAGCAGCTTAGCGCTGACTAGCGGCAACCCTAGTAGCGAAAACATTCAGTACTTC. Translating it yields CASSLALTSGNPSSENIQYF.

The chain joins TRBV15 to TRBJ1-1, with D tentatively TRBD1 (6 bases). Germline V gene data show CDR1 as LNHNV and CDR2 as YYDKDF (reference sequence). The CDR3 loop spans 15 amino acids. The ends were cut back, 2 bases at V and 0 bases at J, with 10 bases in the middle. CDR3 amino acids: CATSRPGQLNTEAFF. CDR3 coding DNA: TGTGCCACCAGCAGACCAGGACAGTTGAACACTGAAGCTTTCTTT.

The CDR3 protein is CASSRDSASTDTQYF. DNA for the CDR3: TGTGCCAGCAGTAGGGACAGCGCTAGCACAGATACGCAGTATTTT. The V call is TRBV2, the J call TRBJ2-3; 7 positions match TRBD1. The junction had 5 bases not matched to a gene; V was cut back by 5 bases and J by 0 bases. The V gene's germline CDR1 is SNHLY and CDR2 FYNNEI. The length of the CDR3 is 15 residues.

This clone came up once. The chain joins TRBV3-1 (or the pseudogene TRBV3-2) to TRBJ1-1; D is undetermined. The CDR3 sequence is 12 residues long. V was clipped by 1 base and J by 5 bases, with 5 bases between them. In germline, CDR1 is LGHDT, CDR2 YNNKEL (reference sequence). Here the CDR3 DNA reads TGTGCCAGCAGCCAAGGTGGTACTGAAGCTTTCTTT. Translated, it gives CASSQGGTEAFF.

The chain recombines TRBV10-3 with TRBJ1-6; D is undetermined. V lost 3 bases and J 3 bases, leaving 12 bases between the germline ends. Germline V gene data show CDR1 as ENHRY and CDR2 as SYGVKD. The CDR3 sequence is 16 residues long. CDR3 loop: CAISDGRGSYNSPLHF. The CDR3 DNA is TGTGCCATCAGTGATGGACGCGGCAGCTATAATTCACCCCTCCACTTT.